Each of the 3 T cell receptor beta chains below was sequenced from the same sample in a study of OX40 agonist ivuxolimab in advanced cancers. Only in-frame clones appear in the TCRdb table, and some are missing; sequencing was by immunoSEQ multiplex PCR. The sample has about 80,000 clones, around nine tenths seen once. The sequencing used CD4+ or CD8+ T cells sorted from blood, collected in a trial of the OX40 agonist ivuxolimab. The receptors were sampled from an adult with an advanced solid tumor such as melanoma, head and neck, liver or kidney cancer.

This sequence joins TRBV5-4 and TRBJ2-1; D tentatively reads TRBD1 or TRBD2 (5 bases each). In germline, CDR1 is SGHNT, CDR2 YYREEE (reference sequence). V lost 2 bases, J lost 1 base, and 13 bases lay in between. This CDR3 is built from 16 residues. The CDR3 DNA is TGTGCCAGCAGCTTCGATCGACAGCGGTCCTACAATGAGCAGTTCTTC. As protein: CASSFDRQRSYNEQFF.

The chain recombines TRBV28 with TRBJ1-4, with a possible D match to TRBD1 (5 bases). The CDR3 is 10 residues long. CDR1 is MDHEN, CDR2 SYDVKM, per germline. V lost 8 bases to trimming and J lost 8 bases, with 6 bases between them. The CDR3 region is CASWGEKLFF. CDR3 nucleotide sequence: TGTGCCAGCTGGGGGGAAAAACTGTTTTTT.

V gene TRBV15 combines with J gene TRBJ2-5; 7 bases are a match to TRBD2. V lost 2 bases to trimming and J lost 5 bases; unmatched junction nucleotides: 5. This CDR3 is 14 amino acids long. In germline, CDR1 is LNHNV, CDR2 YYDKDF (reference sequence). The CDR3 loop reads CATSRSTSWETQYF. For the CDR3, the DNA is TGTGCCACCAGCAGATCGACTAGCTGGGAGACCCAGTACTTC.